This T cell receptor (beta chain) is drawn from a study of cytomegalovirus exposure and HLA in healthy donors. PCR involved 60 Vbeta and 13 Jbeta primers. This table comes from immunoSEQ multiplex PCR, and its TCRdb copy is limited to in-frame clones, with some not included. The sample holds approximately 150,000 clones; roughly 72% are singletons and the top ten take over 1.5%. The CDR3 totals 16 residues. Trimming took 0 bases from V and 6 from J; bases not matched to a gene: 6. The germline CDR1 and CDR2 sequences are SGHRS and YFSETQ. The chain recombines TRBV5-1 with TRBJ1-4; TRBD1 matches at 9 bases. This sequence was found in a man in his forties in good health and CMV-seronegative. What was sequenced was PBMCs. The CDR3 loop is CASSLEGTGWDEKLFF. CDR3 sequence (DNA): TGCGCCAGCAGCTTGGAAGGGACAGGGTGGGATGAAAAACTGTTTTTT.